This T cell receptor (beta chain) was found in a study of T cell changes during pregnancy in multiple sclerosis. Germline V gene lookup returns CDR1 MNHEY and CDR2 SMNVEV (reference sequence). The CDR3 totals 14 residues. Trimming removed 5 bases from V and 1 base from J, with 9 bases in between. Measured with immunoSEQ multiplex PCR; TCRdb has only the in-frame clones, and not every one. Of about 36,000 clones listed, approximately 89% were seen once; the top ten hold about 11%. The sample was CD8+ T cells from peripheral blood mononuclear cells, taken in the third trimester of pregnancy. The source is a female donor with multiple sclerosis, enrolled in a pregnancy study. The chain is built from TRBV27 and TRBJ2-1, with D perhaps matching TRBD2 (6 bases). Here the CDR3 DNA reads TGTGCCAGCAGTAGCGGGTATTCCTACAATGAGCAGTTCTTC. Translated: CASSSGYSYNEQFF.